This is a list of T cell receptor beta chains from one sample in a study of cytomegalovirus exposure and HLA in healthy donors. Only in-frame clones appear in the TCRdb table, and some are missing; sequencing was by immunoSEQ multiplex PCR. The data hold 100,000 to 150,000 clones, with around 72% observed a single time. The specimen was PBMCs. All receptors derive from a man aged 25 to 40 in good health and CMV-seronegative. Both conserved end residues are part of each CDR3. Fields, in order: V gene, clone size, D gene, J gene, CDR3 protein, CDR3 DNA. A D gene is named only where the DNA matches it firmly. Size is omitted from some rows. Given values are once, few, many or a class for expanded clones.

v_gene: TRBV6-1; abundance: few; d_gene: NA; j_gene: TRBJ1-3; CDR3aa: CASSGQGSGNTIYF; CDR3nt: TGTGCCAGCAGTGGTCAGGGTTCCGGAAACACCATATATTTT
v_gene: TRBV7-9; abundance: few; d_gene: NA; j_gene: TRBJ2-5; CDR3aa: CASSRNFGTPAQETQYF; CDR3nt: TGTGCCAGCAGTCGGAACTTTGGGACACCGGCCCAAGAGACCCAGTACTTC
v_gene: TRBV5-1; abundance: NA; d_gene: NA; j_gene: TRBJ2-3; CDR3aa: CASSPNPGDDTQYF; CDR3nt: TGCGCCAGCAGCCCGAACCCCGGGGATGATACGCAGTATTTT
v_gene: TRBV21-1; abundance: NA; d_gene: NA; j_gene: TRBJ1-6; CDR3aa: CASSKIQGGVNSPLHF; CDR3nt: TGTGCCAGCAGCAAAATTCAAGGCGGGGTTAATTCACCCCTCCACTTT
v_gene: TRBV11-3; abundance: NA; d_gene: NA; j_gene: TRBJ2-7; CDR3aa: CASSLDYGYEQYF; CDR3nt: TGTGCCAGCAGCTTAGATTACGGCTACGAGCAGTACTTC
v_gene: TRBV11-3; abundance: few; d_gene: TRBD1; j_gene: TRBJ2-6; CDR3aa: CASSPGTGFFPGANVLTF; CDR3nt: TGTGCCAGCAGCCCCGGGACAGGATTTTTCCCTGGGGCCAACGTCCTGACTTTC
v_gene: TRBV30; abundance: NA; d_gene: TRBD1; j_gene: TRBJ1-2; CDR3aa: CAWSPTGGNYGYTF; CDR3nt: TGTGCCTGGAGCCCCACAGGGGGCAACTATGGCTACACCTTC
v_gene: TRBV5-4; abundance: once; d_gene: NA; j_gene: TRBJ2-7; CDR3aa: CASSQQGGALIEQYF; CDR3nt: TGTGCCAGCAGCCAACAGGGGGGGGCTCTAATCGAGCAGTACTTC
v_gene: TRBV19; abundance: NA; d_gene: TRBD1; j_gene: TRBJ2-3; CDR3aa: CASSRVGQVADTQYF; CDR3nt: TGTGCCAGTAGTCGAGTGGGACAGGTCGCAGATACGCAGTATTTT
v_gene: TRBV4-2; abundance: once; d_gene: NA; j_gene: TRBJ2-3; CDR3aa: CASSHAASVSDTDTQYF; CDR3nt: TGTGCCAGCAGCCATGCAGCTAGCGTCAGCGACACAGATACGCAGTATTTT
v_gene: TRBV27; abundance: NA; d_gene: TRBD1; j_gene: TRBJ2-2; CDR3aa: CASRTGTGETGELFF; CDR3nt: TGTGCCAGCAGAACCGGGACAGGAGAGACCGGGGAGCTGTTTTTT
v_gene: TRBV29-1; abundance: once; d_gene: NA; j_gene: TRBJ1-1; CDR3aa: CSVRLGEGTEAFF; CDR3nt: TGCAGCGTCCGTTTGGGGGAGGGCACTGAAGCTTTCTTT
v_gene: TRBV4-1; abundance: NA; d_gene: TRBD2; j_gene: TRBJ2-3; CDR3aa: CASSQAPPTSGGSTDTQYF; CDR3nt: TGCGCCAGCAGCCAAGCCCCTCCAACTAGCGGGGGATCCACAGATACGCAGTATTTT
v_gene: TRBV10-3; abundance: NA; d_gene: NA; j_gene: TRBJ2-2; CDR3aa: CAIEQGPTRELFF; CDR3nt: TGTGCCATCGAGCAGGGCCCTACACGGGAGCTGTTTTTT
v_gene: TRBV7-8; abundance: NA; d_gene: NA; j_gene: TRBJ1-4; CDR3aa: CASTPRWGDEKLFF; CDR3nt: TGTGCCAGCACCCCCCGATGGGGGGACGAAAAACTGTTTTTT
v_gene: TRBV27; abundance: NA; d_gene: NA; j_gene: TRBJ1-6; CDR3aa: CASTSPHSPLHF; CDR3nt: TGTGCCAGCACGTCCCCTCATTCACCCCTCCACTTT
v_gene: TRBV6-1; abundance: NA; d_gene: TRBD1; j_gene: TRBJ2-7; CDR3aa: CASSEGSTGNYEQYF; CDR3nt: TGTGCCAGCAGTGAAGGGTCGACAGGGAACTACGAGCAGTACTTC
v_gene: TRBV5-6; abundance: NA; d_gene: TRBD1; j_gene: TRBJ1-2; CDR3aa: CASSPDFGQGGYGYTF; CDR3nt: TGTGCCAGCAGCCCAGATTTCGGACAGGGAGGCTATGGCTACACCTTC
v_gene: TRBV14; abundance: NA; d_gene: TRBD2; j_gene: TRBJ2-7; CDR3aa: CASSPAGGMASEQYF; CDR3nt: TGTGCCAGCAGCCCGGCGGGGGGGATGGCTTCCGAGCAGTACTTC
v_gene: TRBV20-1; abundance: NA; d_gene: NA; j_gene: TRBJ1-5; CDR3aa: CSAVANQPQHF; CDR3nt: TGCAGTGCTGTAGCAAATCAGCCCCAGCATTTT
v_gene: TRBV4-3; abundance: NA; d_gene: TRBD2; j_gene: TRBJ2-2; CDR3aa: CASSQADLAGGYTGELFF; CDR3nt: TGCGCCAGCAGCCAAGCGGACCTAGCGGGGGGTTACACCGGGGAGCTGTTTTTT
v_gene: TRBV10-3; abundance: NA; d_gene: TRBD1; j_gene: TRBJ1-6; CDR3aa: CATRRTGKESPLHF; CDR3nt: TGTGCCACACGAAGGACAGGGAAAGAATCACCCCTCCACTTT
v_gene: TRBV27; abundance: NA; d_gene: TRBD2; j_gene: TRBJ2-3; CDR3aa: CASSSTEYQTSDGGDTQYF; CDR3nt: TGTGCCAGCAGCTCGACCGAATACCAGACTAGCGATGGGGGAGATACGCAGTATTTT
v_gene: TRBV11-2; abundance: NA; d_gene: NA; j_gene: TRBJ1-2; CDR3aa: CASSSTGANYGYTF; CDR3nt: TGTGCCAGCAGCTCGACAGGCGCTAACTATGGCTACACCTTC
v_gene: TRBV15; abundance: NA; d_gene: NA; j_gene: TRBJ1-2; CDR3aa: CATKLARVFSHGYTF; CDR3nt: TGTGCCACCAAGCTCGCCAGGGTTTTTAGCCATGGCTACACCTTC
v_gene: TRBV5-6; abundance: NA; d_gene: NA; j_gene: TRBJ1-6; CDR3aa: CASKRQTNSPLHF; CDR3nt: TGTGCCAGCAAGAGACAGACTAATTCACCCCTCCACTTT
v_gene: TRBV9; abundance: NA; d_gene: NA; j_gene: TRBJ1-1; CDR3aa: CASSVADRLNTEAFF; CDR3nt: TGTGCCAGCAGCGTAGCGGACAGATTGAACACTGAAGCTTTCTTT
v_gene: TRBV5-1; abundance: once; d_gene: TRBD1; j_gene: TRBJ1-1; CDR3aa: CASSVGTGVTEAFF; CDR3nt: TGCGCCAGCAGCGTGGGGACAGGGGTGACTGAAGCTTTCTTT
v_gene: TRBV5-1; abundance: NA; d_gene: NA; j_gene: TRBJ2-3; CDR3aa: CASSLEAADTQYF; CDR3nt: TGCGCCAGCAGCTTGGAAGCCGCAGATACGCAGTATTTT
v_gene: TRBV18; abundance: NA; d_gene: TRBD1; j_gene: TRBJ1-6; CDR3aa: CASSLSTGGNSPLHF; CDR3nt: TGTGCCAGCTCACTCTCGACAGGGGGGAATTCACCCCTCCACTTT
v_gene: TRBV21-1; abundance: NA; d_gene: NA; j_gene: TRBJ2-1; CDR3aa: CASSKRFNGGACNEQFF; CDR3nt: TGTGCCAGCAGCAAGAGGTTTAACGGGGGGGCTTGCAATGAGCAGTTCTTC
v_gene: TRBV2; abundance: NA; d_gene: TRBD2; j_gene: TRBJ2-1; CDR3aa: CASGGTSGGAEQFF; CDR3nt: TGTGCCAGCGGCGGGACTAGCGGGGGGGCAGAGCAGTTCTTC
v_gene: TRBV10-2; abundance: few; d_gene: NA; j_gene: TRBJ1-1; CDR3aa: CASSVAGRNTEAFF; CDR3nt: TGCGCCAGCAGTGTCGCGGGTAGGAACACTGAAGCTTTCTTT
v_gene: TRBV25-1; abundance: NA; d_gene: TRBD1; j_gene: TRBJ2-2; CDR3aa: CASSELGGSNTGELFF; CDR3nt: TGTGCCAGCAGTGAATTAGGGGGCTCGAACACCGGGGAGCTGTTTTTT
v_gene: TRBV5-1; abundance: NA; d_gene: NA; j_gene: TRBJ1-1; CDR3aa: CASSLKIGGTEAFF; CDR3nt: TGCGCCAGCAGCTTGAAAATTGGGGGGACTGAAGCTTTCTTT
v_gene: TRBV11-3; abundance: NA; d_gene: NA; j_gene: TRBJ2-5; CDR3aa: CASSLGVAAGETQYF; CDR3nt: TGTGCCAGCAGCTTAGGGGTGGCTGCCGGGGAGACCCAGTACTTC
v_gene: TRBV19; abundance: once; d_gene: TRBD2; j_gene: TRBJ2-1; CDR3aa: CASSISSGGAYNEQFF; CDR3nt: TGTGCCAGTAGTATATCTAGCGGGGGGGCCTACAATGAGCAGTTCTTC
v_gene: TRBV5-1; abundance: NA; d_gene: TRBD2; j_gene: TRBJ2-3; CDR3aa: CASKFMAGRGLDTQYF; CDR3nt: TGCGCCAGCAAATTCATGGCAGGGAGGGGATTGGATACGCAGTATTTT
v_gene: TRBV7-9; abundance: NA; d_gene: TRBD1; j_gene: TRBJ2-3; CDR3aa: CSSSGWTGASTDTQYF; CDR3nt: TGTTCCAGCAGCGGATGGACAGGGGCCAGCACAGATACGCAGTATTTT
v_gene: TRBV27; abundance: once; d_gene: NA; j_gene: TRBJ2-2; CDR3aa: CASSLSGDTGELFF; CDR3nt: TGTGCCAGCAGCTTATCGGGCGACACCGGGGAGCTGTTTTTT
v_gene: TRBV5-5; abundance: once; d_gene: TRBD1; j_gene: TRBJ2-7; CDR3aa: CASSLVFNTGTGLEQYF; CDR3nt: TGTGCCAGCAGCTTGGTTTTTAATACCGGGACAGGGCTCGAGCAGTACTTC